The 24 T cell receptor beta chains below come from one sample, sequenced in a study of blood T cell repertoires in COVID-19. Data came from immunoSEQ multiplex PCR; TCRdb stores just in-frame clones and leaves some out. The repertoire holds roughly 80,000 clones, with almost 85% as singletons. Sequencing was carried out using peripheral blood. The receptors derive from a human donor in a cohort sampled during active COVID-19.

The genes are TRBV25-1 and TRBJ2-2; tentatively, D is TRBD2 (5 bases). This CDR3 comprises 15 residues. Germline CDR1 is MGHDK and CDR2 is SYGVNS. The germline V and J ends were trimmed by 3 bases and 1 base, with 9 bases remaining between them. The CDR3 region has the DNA TGTGCCAGCAGTGAGCGGGCAGTGAACACCGGGGAGCTGTTTTTT. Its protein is CASSERAVNTGELFF.

The CDR3, as DNA: TGTGCCAGCAGCTTTTACCGGGACAGGGTTTTTTATGGCTACACCTTC. Translation: CASSFYRDRVFYGYTF. The chain has TRBV13 and TRBJ1-2; 9 bases line up with TRBD1. The germline V gene encodes CDR1 PRHDT and CDR2 FYEKMQ (reference sequence). Trimming cost V 3 bases and J 5 bases; bases outside gene matches: 10. This CDR3 is built from 16 residues.

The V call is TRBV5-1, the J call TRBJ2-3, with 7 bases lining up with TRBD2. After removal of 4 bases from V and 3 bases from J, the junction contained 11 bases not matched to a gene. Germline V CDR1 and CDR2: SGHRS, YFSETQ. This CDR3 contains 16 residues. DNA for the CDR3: TGCGCCAGCAGCATTCCCGGACTAGGAAAAACAGATACGCAGTATTTT. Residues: CASSIPGLGKTDTQYF. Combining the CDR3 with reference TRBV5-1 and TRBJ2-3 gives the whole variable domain KAGVTQTPRYLIKTRGQQVTLSCSPISGHRSVSWYQQTPGQGLQFLFEYFSETQRNKGNFPGRFSGRQFSNSRSEMNVSTLELGDSALYLCASSIPGLGKTDTQYFGPGTRLTVL.

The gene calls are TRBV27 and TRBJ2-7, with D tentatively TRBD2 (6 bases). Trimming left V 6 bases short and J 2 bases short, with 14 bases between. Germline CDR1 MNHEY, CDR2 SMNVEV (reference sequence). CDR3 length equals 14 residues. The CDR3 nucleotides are TGTGCCAGCAGCGCGGGGCGGCGCCCCTACGAGCAGTACTTC. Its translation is CASSAGRRPYEQYF.

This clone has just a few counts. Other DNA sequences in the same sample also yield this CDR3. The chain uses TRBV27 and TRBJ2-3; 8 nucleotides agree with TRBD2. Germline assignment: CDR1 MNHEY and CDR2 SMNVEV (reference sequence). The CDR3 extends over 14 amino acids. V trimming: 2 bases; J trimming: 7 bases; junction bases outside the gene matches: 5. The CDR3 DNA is TGTGCCAGCAGTTTAGGCCTAGCGGGTTATACGCAGTATTTT. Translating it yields CASSLGLAGYTQYF.

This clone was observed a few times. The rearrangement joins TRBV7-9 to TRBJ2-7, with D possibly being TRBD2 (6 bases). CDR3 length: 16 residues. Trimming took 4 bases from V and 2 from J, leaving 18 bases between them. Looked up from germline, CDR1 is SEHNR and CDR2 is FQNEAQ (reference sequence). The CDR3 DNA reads TGTGCCAGCAGCTCGCGGGACGTCCGTGGGACCTACGAGCAGTACTTC. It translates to CASSSRDVRGTYEQYF.

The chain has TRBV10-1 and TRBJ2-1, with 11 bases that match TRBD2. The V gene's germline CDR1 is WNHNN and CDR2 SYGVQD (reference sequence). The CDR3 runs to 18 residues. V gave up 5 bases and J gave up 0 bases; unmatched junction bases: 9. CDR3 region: CASSFLAGGPSSYNEQFF. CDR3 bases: TGCGCCAGCAGTTTCCTAGCGGGGGGCCCGAGCTCCTACAATGAGCAGTTCTTC.

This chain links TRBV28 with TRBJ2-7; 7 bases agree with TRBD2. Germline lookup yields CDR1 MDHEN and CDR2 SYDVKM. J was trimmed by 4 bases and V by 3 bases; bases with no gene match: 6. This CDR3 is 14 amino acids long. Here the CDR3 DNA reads TGTGCCAGCAGTTTTGAGTGGGGGGGTTACGAGCAGTACTTC. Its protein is CASSFEWGGYEQYF.

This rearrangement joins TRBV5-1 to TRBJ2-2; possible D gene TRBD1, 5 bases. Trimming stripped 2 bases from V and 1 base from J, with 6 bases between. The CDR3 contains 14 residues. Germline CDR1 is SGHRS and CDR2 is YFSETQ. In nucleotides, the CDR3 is TGCGCCAGCAGCTTCACAGGGAACACCGGGGAGCTGTTTTTT. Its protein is CASSFTGNTGELFF.

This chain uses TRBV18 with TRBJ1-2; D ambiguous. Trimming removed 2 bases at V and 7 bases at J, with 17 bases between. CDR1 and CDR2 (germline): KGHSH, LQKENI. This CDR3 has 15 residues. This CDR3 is CASSPGGDGAVGYTF. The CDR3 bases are TGTGCCAGCTCACCAGGAGGAGACGGTGCGGTTGGCTACACCTTC.

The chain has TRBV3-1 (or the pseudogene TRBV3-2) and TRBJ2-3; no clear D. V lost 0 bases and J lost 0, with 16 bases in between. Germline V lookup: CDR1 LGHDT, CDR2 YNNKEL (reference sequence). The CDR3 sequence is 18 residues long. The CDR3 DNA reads TGTGCCAGCAGCCAAGATCCCATGCTGACACTTAGCACAGATACGCAGTATTTT. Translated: CASSQDPMLTLSTDTQYF.

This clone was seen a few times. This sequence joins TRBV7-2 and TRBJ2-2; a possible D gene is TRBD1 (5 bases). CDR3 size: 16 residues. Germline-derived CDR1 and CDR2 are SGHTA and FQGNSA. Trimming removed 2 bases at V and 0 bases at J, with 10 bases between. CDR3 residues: CASSLRTGSNTGELFF. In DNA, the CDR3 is TGTGCCAGCAGCTTACGTACAGGATCGAACACCGGGGAGCTGTTTTTT. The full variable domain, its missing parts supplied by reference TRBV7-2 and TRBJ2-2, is GAGVSQSPSNKVTEKGKDVELRCDPISGHTALYWYRQSLGQGLEFLIYFQGNSAPDKSGLPSDRFSAERTGGSVSTLTIQRTQQEDSAVYLCASSLRTGSNTGELFFGEGSRLTVL.

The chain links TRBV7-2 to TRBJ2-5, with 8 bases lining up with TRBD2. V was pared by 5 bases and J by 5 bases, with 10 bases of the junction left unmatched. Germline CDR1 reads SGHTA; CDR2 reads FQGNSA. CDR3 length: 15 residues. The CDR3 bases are TGTGCCAGCAGCCCCGGGACTAGGTGGGTCGAGACCCAGTACTTC. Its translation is CASSPGTRWVETQYF.

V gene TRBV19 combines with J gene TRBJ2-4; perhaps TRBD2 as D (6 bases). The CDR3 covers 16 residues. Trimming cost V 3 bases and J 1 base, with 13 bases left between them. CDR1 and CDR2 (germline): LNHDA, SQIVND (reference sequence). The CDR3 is CASSIGSGRAKNIQYF. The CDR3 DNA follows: TGTGCCAGTAGTATCGGGAGTGGACGGGCCAAAAACATTCAGTACTTC.

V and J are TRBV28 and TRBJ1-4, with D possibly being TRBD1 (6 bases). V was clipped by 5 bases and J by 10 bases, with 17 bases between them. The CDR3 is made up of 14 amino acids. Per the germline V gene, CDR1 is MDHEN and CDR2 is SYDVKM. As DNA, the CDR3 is TGTGCCAGCAGTACCCGGGACACTCACGGAAAACTGTTTTTT. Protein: CASSTRDTHGKLFF.

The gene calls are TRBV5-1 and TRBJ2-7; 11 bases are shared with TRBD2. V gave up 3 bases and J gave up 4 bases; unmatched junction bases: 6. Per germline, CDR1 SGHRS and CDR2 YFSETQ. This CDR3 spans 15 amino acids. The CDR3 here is CASSSSSGGRYEQYF. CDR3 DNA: TGCGCCAGCAGCTCCTCTAGCGGGGGGCGATACGAGCAGTACTTC.

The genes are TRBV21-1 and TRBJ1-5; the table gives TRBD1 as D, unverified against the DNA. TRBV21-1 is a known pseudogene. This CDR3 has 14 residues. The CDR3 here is CASSKGRGQGPQHF. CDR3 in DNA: TGTGCCAGCAGCAAAGGGAGAGGCCAGGGGCCCCAGCATTTT.

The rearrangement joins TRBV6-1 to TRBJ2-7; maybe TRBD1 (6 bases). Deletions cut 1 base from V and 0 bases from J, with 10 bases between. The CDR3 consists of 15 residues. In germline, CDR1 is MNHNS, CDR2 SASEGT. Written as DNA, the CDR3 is TGTGCCAGCAGTGAAGTTGCAGGGGCCTCCTACGAGCAGTACTTC. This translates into CASSEVAGASYEQYF.

This CDR3 reads CASSQGSGGHEQYF. For the CDR3, the DNA is TGTGCCAGCAGCCAAGGATCAGGGGGCCACGAGCAGTACTTC. The V call is TRBV3-1 (or the pseudogene TRBV3-2), the J call TRBJ2-7, with 8 nucleotides matching TRBD1. CDR3 length: 14 amino acids. Germline V gives CDR1 LGHDT, CDR2 YNNKEL (reference sequence). V dropped 1 base and J dropped 5; count of bases not matched to a gene: 4.

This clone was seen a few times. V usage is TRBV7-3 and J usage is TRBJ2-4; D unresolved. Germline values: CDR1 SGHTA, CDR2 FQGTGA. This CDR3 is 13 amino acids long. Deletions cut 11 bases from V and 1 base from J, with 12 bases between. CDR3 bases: TGTGCCCAACAAGCGCGTGCCAAAAACATTCAGTACTTC. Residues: CAQQARAKNIQYF.

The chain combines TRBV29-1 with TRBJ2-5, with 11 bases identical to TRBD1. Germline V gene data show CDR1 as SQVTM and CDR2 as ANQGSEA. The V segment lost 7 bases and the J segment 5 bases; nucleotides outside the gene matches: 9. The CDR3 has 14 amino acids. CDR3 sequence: CSADHRDRGETQYF. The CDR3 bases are TGCAGCGCTGACCACCGGGACAGGGGGGAGACCCAGTACTTC.

In DNA, the CDR3 is TGTGCCAGTAAGCCAGGGGGCGTCGCCGGGGAGCTGTTTTTT. This translates into CASKPGGVAGELFF. The chain is built from TRBV19 and TRBJ2-2; 8 nucleotides line up with TRBD1. V lost 7 bases, J lost 6 bases, and 7 bases stayed unmatched. This CDR3 is built from 14 residues. Germline V gives CDR1 LNHDA, CDR2 SQIVND (reference sequence).

CDR3 sequence reads: CASSIGMDSSNQPQHF. Here the CDR3 DNA reads TGTGCCAGTAGTATAGGGATGGACAGTAGCAATCAGCCCCAGCATTTT. The chain carries TRBV19 and TRBJ1-5, with D perhaps TRBD1 (6 bases). Trimming removed 1 base from V and 0 bases from J, with 10 bases in between. Germline V CDR1 and CDR2: LNHDA, SQIVND (reference sequence). The CDR3 loop spans 16 amino acids.

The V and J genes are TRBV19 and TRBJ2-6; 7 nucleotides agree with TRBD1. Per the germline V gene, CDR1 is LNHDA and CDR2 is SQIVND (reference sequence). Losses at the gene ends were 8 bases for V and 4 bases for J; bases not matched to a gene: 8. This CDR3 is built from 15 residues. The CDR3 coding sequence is TGTGCCAGTTCCTCTTCGGGACAGGGGGCCAACGTCCTGACTTTC. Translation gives CASSSSGQGANVLTF.